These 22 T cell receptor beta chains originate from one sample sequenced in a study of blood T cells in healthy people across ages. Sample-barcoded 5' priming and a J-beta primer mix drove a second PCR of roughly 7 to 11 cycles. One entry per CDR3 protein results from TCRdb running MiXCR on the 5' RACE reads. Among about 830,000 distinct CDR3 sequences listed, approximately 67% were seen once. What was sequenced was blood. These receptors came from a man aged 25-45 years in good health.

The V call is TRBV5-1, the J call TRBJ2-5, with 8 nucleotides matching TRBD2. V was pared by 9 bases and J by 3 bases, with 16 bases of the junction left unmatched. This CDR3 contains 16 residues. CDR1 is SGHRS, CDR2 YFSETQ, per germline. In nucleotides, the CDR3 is TGCGCCACCAAACCGAACGCTGTTAGCGGGGAAGAGACCCAGTACTTC. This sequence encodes CATKPNAVSGEETQYF.

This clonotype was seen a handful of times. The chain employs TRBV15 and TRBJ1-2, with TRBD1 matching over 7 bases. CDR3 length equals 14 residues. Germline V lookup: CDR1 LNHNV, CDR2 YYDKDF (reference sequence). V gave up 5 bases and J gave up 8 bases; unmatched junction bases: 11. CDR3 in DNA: TGTGCCACCAGCCGTATCGAGGGGGCTGTGGGCTACACCTTC. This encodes CATSRIEGAVGYTF.

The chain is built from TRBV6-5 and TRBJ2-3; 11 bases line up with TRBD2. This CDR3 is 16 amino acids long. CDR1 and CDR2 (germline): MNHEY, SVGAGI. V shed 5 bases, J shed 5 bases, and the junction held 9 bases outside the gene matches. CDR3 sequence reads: CASSLSGGAMRDTQYF. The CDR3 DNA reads TGTGCCAGCAGTCTTAGCGGGGGGGCAATGAGAGATACGCAGTATTTT.

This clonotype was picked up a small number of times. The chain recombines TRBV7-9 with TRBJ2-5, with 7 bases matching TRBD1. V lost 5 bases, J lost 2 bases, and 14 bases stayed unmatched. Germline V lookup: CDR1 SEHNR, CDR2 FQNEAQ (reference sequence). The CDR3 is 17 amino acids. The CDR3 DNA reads TGTGCCAGCAGCCCCCCTTCCCGGGACAGATGGCAAGAGACCCAGTACTTC. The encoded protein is CASSPPSRDRWQETQYF.

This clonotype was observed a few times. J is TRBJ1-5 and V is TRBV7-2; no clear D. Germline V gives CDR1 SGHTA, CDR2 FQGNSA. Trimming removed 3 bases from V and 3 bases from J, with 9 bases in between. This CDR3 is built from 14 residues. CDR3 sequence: CASSFIPPNQPQHF. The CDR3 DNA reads TGTGCCAGCAGCTTTATTCCCCCCAATCAGCCCCAGCATTTT.

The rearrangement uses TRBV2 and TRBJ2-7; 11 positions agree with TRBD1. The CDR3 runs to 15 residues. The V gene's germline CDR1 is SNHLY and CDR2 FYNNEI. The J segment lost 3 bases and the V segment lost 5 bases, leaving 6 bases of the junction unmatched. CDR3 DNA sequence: TGTGCCAGCAGTCCCGGGACAGGGGGACACTACGAGCAGTACTTC. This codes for CASSPGTGGHYEQYF.

CDR3 sequence: CASSPDTGAPYEQYF. In DNA form, the CDR3 reads TGTGCCAGCAGTCCCGATACAGGGGCCCCCTACGAGCAGTACTTC. The rearrangement uses TRBV12-3 or TRBV12-4 and TRBJ2-7; 7 nucleotides align to TRBD1. V dropped 5 bases and J dropped 2; count of bases not matched to a gene: 9. This CDR3 has 15 residues.

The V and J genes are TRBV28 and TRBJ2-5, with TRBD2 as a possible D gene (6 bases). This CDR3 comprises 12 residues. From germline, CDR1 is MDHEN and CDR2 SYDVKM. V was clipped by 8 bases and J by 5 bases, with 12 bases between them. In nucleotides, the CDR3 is TGTGCCAGCCTTTCCCGGGGGGAGACCCAGTACTTC. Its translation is CASLSRGETQYF.

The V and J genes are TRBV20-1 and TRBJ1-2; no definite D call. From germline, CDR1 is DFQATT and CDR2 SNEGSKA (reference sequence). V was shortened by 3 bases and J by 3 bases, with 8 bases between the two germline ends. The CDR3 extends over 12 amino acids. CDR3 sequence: CSASRQDYGYTF. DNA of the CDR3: TGCAGTGCTAGTCGGCAGGACTATGGCTACACCTTC.

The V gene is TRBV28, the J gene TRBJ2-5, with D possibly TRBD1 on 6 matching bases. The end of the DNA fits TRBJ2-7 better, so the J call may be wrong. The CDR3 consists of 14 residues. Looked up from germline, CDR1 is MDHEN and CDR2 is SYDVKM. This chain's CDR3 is CASSQNRELYEQYF. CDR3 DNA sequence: TGTGCCAGCAGTCAGAACAGGGAGTTATACGAGCAGTACTTC.

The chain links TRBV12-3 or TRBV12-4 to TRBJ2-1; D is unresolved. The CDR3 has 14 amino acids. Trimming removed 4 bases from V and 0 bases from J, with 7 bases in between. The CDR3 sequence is CASSSSRSYNEQFF. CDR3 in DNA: TGTGCCAGCAGTTCCAGCCGCTCCTACAATGAGCAGTTCTTC.

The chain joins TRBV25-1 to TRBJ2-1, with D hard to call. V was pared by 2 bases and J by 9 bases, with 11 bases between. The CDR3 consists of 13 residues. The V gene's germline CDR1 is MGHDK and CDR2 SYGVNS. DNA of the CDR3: TGTGCCAGCAGTGAACTAGTAAATGGTGAGCAGTTCTTC. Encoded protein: CASSELVNGEQFF. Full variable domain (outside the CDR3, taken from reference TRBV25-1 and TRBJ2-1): EADIYQTPRYLVIGTGKKITLECSQTMGHDKMYWYQQDPGMELHLIHYSYGVNSTEKGDLSSESTVSRIRTEHFPLTLESARPSHTSQYLCASSELVNGEQFFGPGTRLTVL.

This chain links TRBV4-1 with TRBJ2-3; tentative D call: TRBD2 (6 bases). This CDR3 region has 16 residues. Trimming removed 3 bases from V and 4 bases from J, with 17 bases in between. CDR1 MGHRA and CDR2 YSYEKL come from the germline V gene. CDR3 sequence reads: CASSHGRGSIADTQYF. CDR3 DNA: TGCGCCAGCAGCCATGGTCGGGGGTCAATCGCAGATACGCAGTATTTT.

CDR3 loop: CSVGLDVSSYEQYF. DNA of the CDR3: TGCAGCGTAGGGTTGGACGTGAGCTCCTACGAGCAGTACTTC. The chain carries TRBV29-1 and TRBJ2-7; D remains unclear. V lost 6 bases to trimming and J lost 0 bases, with 15 bases between them. Germline assignment: CDR1 SQVTM and CDR2 ANQGSEA. The length of the CDR3 is 14 residues.

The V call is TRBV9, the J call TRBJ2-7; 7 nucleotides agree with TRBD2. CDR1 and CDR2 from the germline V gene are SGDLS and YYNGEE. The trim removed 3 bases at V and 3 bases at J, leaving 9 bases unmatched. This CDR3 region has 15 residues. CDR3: CASSEWGGDDYEQYF. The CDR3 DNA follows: TGTGCCAGCAGCGAGTGGGGAGGGGATGACTACGAGCAGTACTTC.

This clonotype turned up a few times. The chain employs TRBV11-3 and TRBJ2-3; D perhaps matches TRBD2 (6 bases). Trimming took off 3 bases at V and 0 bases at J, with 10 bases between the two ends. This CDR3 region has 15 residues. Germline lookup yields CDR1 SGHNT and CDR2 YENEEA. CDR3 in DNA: TGTGCCAGCAGCTTCTCCGGGACTAGCACAGATACGCAGTATTTT. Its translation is CASSFSGTSTDTQYF.

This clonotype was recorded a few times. The CDR3 reads CASSLLGQGSYHEQYF. The CDR3 DNA reads TGTGCCAGCAGCCTTTTGGGACAGGGGAGTTACCACGAGCAGTACTTC. This sequence joins TRBV3-1 and TRBJ2-4; TRBD1 matches at 10 bases. The J call is doubtful: the DNA matches TRBJ2-7 better. The CDR3 covers 16 residues. The germline CDR1 and CDR2 sequences are LGHDT and YNNKEL (reference sequence).

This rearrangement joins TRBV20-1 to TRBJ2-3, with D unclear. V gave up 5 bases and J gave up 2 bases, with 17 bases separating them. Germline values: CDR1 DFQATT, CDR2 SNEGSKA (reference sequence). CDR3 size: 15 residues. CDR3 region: CSALDPPGHTDTQYF. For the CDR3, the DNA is TGCAGTGCTCTGGACCCCCCGGGTCACACAGATACGCAGTATTTT.

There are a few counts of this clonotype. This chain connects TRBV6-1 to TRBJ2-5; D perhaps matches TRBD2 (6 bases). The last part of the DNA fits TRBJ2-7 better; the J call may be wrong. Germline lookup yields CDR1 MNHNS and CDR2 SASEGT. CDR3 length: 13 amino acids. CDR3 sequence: CASSRDFNYEQYF. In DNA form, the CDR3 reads TGTGCCAGCAGCCGGGACTTTAATTACGAGCAGTACTTC.

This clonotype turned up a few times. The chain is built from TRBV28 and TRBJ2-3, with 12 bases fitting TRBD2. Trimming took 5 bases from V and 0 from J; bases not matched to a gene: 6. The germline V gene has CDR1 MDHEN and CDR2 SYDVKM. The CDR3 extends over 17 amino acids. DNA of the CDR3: TGTGCCAGCAGTCTGACTAGCGGGGGCGCTAGCACAGATACGCAGTATTTT. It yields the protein CASSLTSGGASTDTQYF.

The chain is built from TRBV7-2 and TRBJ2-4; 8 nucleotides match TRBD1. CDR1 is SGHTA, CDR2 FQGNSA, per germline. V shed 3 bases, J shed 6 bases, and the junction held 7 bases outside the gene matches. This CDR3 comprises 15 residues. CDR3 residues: CASSFGQGLGNIQYF. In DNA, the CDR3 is TGTGCCAGCAGCTTCGGACAGGGCCTGGGAAACATTCAGTACTTC.

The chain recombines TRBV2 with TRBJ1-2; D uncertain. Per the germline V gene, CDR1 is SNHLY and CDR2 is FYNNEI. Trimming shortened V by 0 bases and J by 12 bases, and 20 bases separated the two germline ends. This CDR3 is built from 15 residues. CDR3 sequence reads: CASSEALPGPVAHTF. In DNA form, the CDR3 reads TGTGCCAGCAGTGAAGCGCTTCCCGGACCCGTAGCGCACACCTTC.